This TCR beta chain stems from a study of vaccination effects on CD4 cells after COVID-19 (dated 2022 in TCRdb). About the study as a whole: Each participant received two doses of an mRNA SARS-CoV-2 vaccine, either BNT162b2 or mRNA-1273. SARS-CoV-2 spike-specific CD4+ TCR repertoires were compared before and after mRNA vaccination in COVID-19 convalescent patients and in infection-naive vaccine recipients. The full study included roughly 11 COVID-19 convalescent patients and several SARS-CoV-2-naive healthy vaccine recipients. The Oncomine TCR Beta short-read assay on an Illumina iSeq 100 was used to sequence cultures from other donors in the study.

In the ViraFEST assay, PBMC were stimulated with viral peptide pools, and antigen-specific CD4+ T cell clonotypes were then identified by expansion using TCR sequencing. After around 10 days of culture, CD4+ T cells were isolated with the EasySep CD4+ T cell isolation kit. None of the healthy vaccine recipients had a prior SARS-CoV-2 infection, which was confirmed by nucleocapsid antibody tests that came back negative both before and after vaccination. A few million PBMC per well were cultured with around 9.8 ug/ml peptides in IMDM containing around 5% human AB serum, around 10 IU/ml IL-2 and gentamicin. Half of the culture medium was replaced with fresh IL-2-containing medium on days 3 and 7. Unless noted otherwise, every peptide stimulation condition was grown in triplicate wells. PBMC were separated from whole blood using Ficoll-Paque Plus gradient centrifugation and were then either cryopreserved at -140C or used fresh. Overlapping peptide pools spanned the spike proteins of SARS-CoV-2 and the common cold coronaviruses HCoV-NL63, HCoV-OC43 and HCoV-229E. Genomic DNA was extracted from cultured CD4+ T cells with the QIAamp micro DNA kit.

What the authors observed across the whole study: Clones induced by infection and clones induced by vaccination both contracted markedly at late timepoints after vaccination, which fits with T cell responses waning over time. Limitations of the study were the small number of convalescent patients and the absence of early post-infection timepoints. In healthy vaccine recipients, vaccine-induced clones were almost all SARS-CoV-2 mono-reactive, with only 1 of 255 being cross-reactive with common cold coronaviruses.

Spanning cysteine to phenylalanine, the CDR3 consists of 13 amino acids. Only the CDR3 DNA stays, 39 bases, in frame from base 1. The germline V gene yields SGHDT for CDR1 and YYEEEE for CDR2. Here V drops 5 bases and J drops 4 bases, and the junction holds 2 bases not matched to any gene. Comment on this clone: This receptor's antigen is unknown. Base qualities are not recorded, but no much larger clone differs from it by a single base.

Libraries came from the immunoSEQ multiplex PCR assay. DNA from the cultured and isolated CD4+ T cells underwent TCR beta CDR3 sequencing. The source study handled its data this way. Non-productive TCR sequences were removed and reads were trimmed to the CDR3 region, keeping CDR3s of at least 7 amino acids. The MANAFEST web app was used to pick out antigen-specific clonotypes by comparing their expansion in peptide wells with that in reference cultures. To count as positive, a clone had to show expansion at FDR<0.05 compared with the reference and with all other wells, an odds ratio above 5, and a frequency above 0.1% in two replicate wells. Cross-reactive clonotypes were defined as significantly expanded in SARS-CoV-2 spike wells and in at least one common cold coronavirus spike condition. Using the stringdist R package, CDR3 similarity was measured by Levenshtein distance, and unrooted trees were constructed with ape in R 3.6.1. TCRdb took this table from immuneACCESS and kept in-frame rearrangements with V and J called. Such tables lack part of the clones; where checked against another copy, unresolved V genes explain under half of the gap, and the rest is unexplained. The V and J calls and clone size were taken over from that table, and D and trimming were inferred from the DNA. Counted in this sample were roughly 50,000 clones; around 75% of them appeared once. Approximately 2.4% of the sample comes from the top ten.

The receptor was isolated from a human donor who received a COVID-19 vaccine. Recombination linked TRBV5-6 to TRBJ1-3; TRBD1 matches 8 bases in the middle. This specimen was CD4+ T cells from PBMCs cultured with HCoV-229E spike peptides, taken before COVID-19 vaccination. What the cell subset or site label conveys for this sample: HCoV-229E spike overlapping peptide pool stimulation. The CDR3 is CASSWDRGNTIYF. The DNA is as follows: TGTGCCAGCAGTTGGGACAGGGGAAACACCATATATTTT.